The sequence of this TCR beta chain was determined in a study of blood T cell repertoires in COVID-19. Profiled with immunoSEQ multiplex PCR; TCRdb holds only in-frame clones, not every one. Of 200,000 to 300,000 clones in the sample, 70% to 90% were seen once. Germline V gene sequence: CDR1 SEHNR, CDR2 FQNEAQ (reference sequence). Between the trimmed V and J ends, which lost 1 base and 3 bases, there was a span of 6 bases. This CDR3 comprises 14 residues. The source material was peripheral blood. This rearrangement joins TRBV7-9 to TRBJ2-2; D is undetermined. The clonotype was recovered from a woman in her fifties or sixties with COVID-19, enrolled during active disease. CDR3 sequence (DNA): TGTGCCAGCAGCTTAGGCAGGCACACCGGGGAGCTGTTTTTT. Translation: CASSLGRHTGELFF.